The clone carrying this T cell receptor beta chain appeared a single time. This sample stems from a study of blood T cell repertoires in COVID-19. Study-wide background: COVID-19 samples collected from the United States, Italy and Spain covered acute and convalescent phases. The cDNA or gDNA used as material had been derived from T cells, B-cell-depleted T cells, or PBMCs.

Per the study methods: The assay estimated nucleated cells by amplifying reference gene primers. Produced via immunoSEQ multiplex PCR; TCRdb's table is partial and in-frame only. That table gives V, J and clone size, and the DNA gave D and trimming. The sample lists 200,000 or so clones, under 90% occurring once. V trimming: 2 bases; J trimming: 6 bases; junction bases outside the gene matches: 11. CDR1 is SGHNT, CDR2 YYREEE, per germline (reference sequence). This CDR3 spans 16 amino acids. This chain links TRBV5-4 with TRBJ2-5, with 9 bases lining up with TRBD1. The origin of this receptor is a woman aged 55-69 years who had recovered from COVID-19. Sequencing was carried out using peripheral blood. The CDR3 coding sequence is TGTGCCAGCAGCTTACTGGGACAGGGAGGATCCAAGACCCAGTACTTC. Translated, it gives CASSLLGQGGSKTQYF.